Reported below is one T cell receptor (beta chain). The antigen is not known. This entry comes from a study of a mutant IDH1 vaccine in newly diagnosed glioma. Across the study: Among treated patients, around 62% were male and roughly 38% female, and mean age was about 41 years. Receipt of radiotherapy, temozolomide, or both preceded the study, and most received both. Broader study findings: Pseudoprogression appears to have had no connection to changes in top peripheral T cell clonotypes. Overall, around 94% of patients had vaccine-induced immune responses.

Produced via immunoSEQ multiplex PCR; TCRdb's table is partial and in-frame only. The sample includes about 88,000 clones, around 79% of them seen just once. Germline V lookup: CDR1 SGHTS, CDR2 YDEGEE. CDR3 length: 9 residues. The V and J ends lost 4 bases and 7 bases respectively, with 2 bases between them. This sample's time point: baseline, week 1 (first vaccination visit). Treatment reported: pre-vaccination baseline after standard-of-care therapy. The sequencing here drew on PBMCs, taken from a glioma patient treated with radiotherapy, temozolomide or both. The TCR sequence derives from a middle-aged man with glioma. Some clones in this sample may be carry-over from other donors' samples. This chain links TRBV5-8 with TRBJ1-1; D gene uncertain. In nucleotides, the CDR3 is TGTGCCAGCAGCCGTGAAGCTTTCTTT. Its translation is CASSREAFF.